What follows are 10 T cell receptor beta chains derived from one specimen sequenced in a study of identical twins. TCRdb independently ran MiXCR on the 5' RACE reads; one entry per CDR3 protein. The sample gives fewer than 450,000 distinct CDR3 sequences, approximately 8.8% of which show up once; 8% to 9.5% is in the top ten. Material for sequencing was naive T cells sorted from blood. The receptor set was obtained from a woman aged 45-65 years in good health.

This clonotype occurred a few times. The chain carries TRBV5-1 and TRBJ2-7; D is perhaps TRBD1 (6 bases). Trimming took off 4 bases at V and 1 base at J, with 15 bases between the two ends. The CDR3 length is 15 residues. Germline CDR1 reads SGHRS; CDR2 reads YFSETQ. CDR3 coding DNA: TGCGCCAGCAGCCTAGGGACATTTGGTTCCTACGAGCAGTACTTC. This sequence encodes CASSLGTFGSYEQYF. Full variable domain (remainder filled in from reference TRBV5-1 and TRBJ2-7): KAGVTQTPRYLIKTRGQQVTLSCSPISGHRSVSWYQQTPGQGLQFLFEYFSETQRNKGNFPGRFSGRQFSNSRSEMNVSTLELGDSALYLCASSLGTFGSYEQYFGPGTRLTVT.

This chain joins TRBV29-1 and TRBJ2-3; D might be TRBD1 (5 bases). The CDR3 runs to 13 residues. V dropped 7 bases and J dropped 3 bases, with 14 bases sitting between them. Germline V lookup: CDR1 SQVTM, CDR2 ANQGSEA. The CDR3 DNA reads as TGCAGCGCCCTACCTGACAGAACAGATACGCAGTATTTT. Protein product: CSALPDRTDTQYF.

The chain has TRBV10-3 and TRBJ2-1, with 16 bases lining up with TRBD2. The CDR3 loop spans 18 amino acids. V dropped 6 bases and J dropped 1; count of bases not matched to a gene: 6. The germline gives CDR1 ENHRY, CDR2 SYGVKD. In nucleotides, the CDR3 is TGTGCCATCAGAGGGACTAGCGGGAGGGCCACATCCTACAATGAGCAGTTCTTC. This gives the protein CAIRGTSGRATSYNEQFF.

The rearrangement uses TRBV28 and TRBJ2-1; 7 bases align to TRBD1. The CDR3 spans 16 residues. Trimming cost V 5 bases and J 5 bases; bases outside gene matches: 12. Germline CDR1 MDHEN, CDR2 SYDVKM. The CDR3 region is CASSTIRDSPDNEQFF. The CDR3 DNA reads as TGTGCCAGCAGTACGATCCGGGACAGCCCAGACAATGAGCAGTTCTTC.

This clonotype was seen more than once but under ten times. This rearrangement joins TRBV29-1 to TRBJ2-2; D tentatively fits TRBD1 or TRBD2 (5 bases each). CDR1 and CDR2 from the germline V gene are SQVTM and ANQGSEA. The CDR3 sequence is 14 residues long. V lost 4 bases, J lost 5 bases, and 14 bases lay in between. This chain's CDR3 is CSVGGVGKTGELFF. The CDR3 DNA is TGCAGCGTTGGAGGGGTTGGAAAAACCGGGGAGCTGTTTTTT.

The chain carries TRBV6-1 and TRBJ2-2; 7 nucleotides align to TRBD2. CDR1 is MNHNS and CDR2 is SASEGT in the germline V gene. Trimming cost V 4 bases and J 8 bases; bases outside gene matches: 16. There are 17 residues in the CDR3. As DNA, the CDR3 is TGTGCCAGCAGTGTTGCGGGAGTTCAATCGGCTGGTGGGGAGCTGTTTTTT. Amino acids: CASSVAGVQSAGGELFF.

The chain uses TRBV5-1 and TRBJ1-4, with 8 bases fitting TRBD1. V gave up 1 base and J gave up 13 bases; unmatched junction bases: 6. The CDR3 spans 13 residues. Germline CDR1 SGHRS, CDR2 YFSETQ. CDR3 bases: TGCGCCAGCAGCTTGACCTACAGGGGGACACTGTTTTTT. Translation gives CASSLTYRGTLFF. The complete variable domain, with remaining parts taken from reference TRBV5-1 and TRBJ1-4, reads KAGVTQTPRYLIKTRGQQVTLSCSPISGHRSVSWYQQTPGQGLQFLFEYFSETQRNKGNFPGRFSGRQFSNSRSEMNVSTLELGDSALYLCASSLTYRGTLFFGSGTQLSVL.

This clonotype has a count of ten or more. The chain joins TRBV5-1 to TRBJ1-1, with 11 bases that match TRBD1. CDR3 size: 15 residues. V lost 1 base and J lost 6; bases outside the gene matches: 5. The germline V gene has CDR1 SGHRS and CDR2 YFSETQ. The CDR3 is CASSLRGQGGPEAFF. The DNA for the CDR3 is TGCGCCAGCAGCTTGAGGGGACAGGGGGGCCCTGAAGCTTTCTTT.

The chain has TRBV4-2 and TRBJ2-1; TRBD1 agrees at 11 bases. The CDR3 has 17 amino acids. The V gene end was trimmed by 0 bases and the J gene end by 9 bases; junction bases not matched to a gene: 10. Germline assignment: CDR1 LGHNA and CDR2 YNFKEQ. DNA of the CDR3: TGTGCCAGCAGCCAAGAAGAGGGCGGACAGGGGGCAGGTGAGCAGTTCTTC. Encoded protein: CASSQEEGGQGAGEQFF.

The chain uses TRBV27 and TRBJ2-3, with TRBD1 matching 8 bases. Trimming took 0 bases from V and 2 from J; bases not matched to a gene: 7. Per the germline V gene, CDR1 is MNHEY and CDR2 is SMNVEV (reference sequence). This CDR3 is built from 17 residues. CDR3 residues: CASSLSLTGEDTDTQYF. The CDR3 region has the DNA TGTGCCAGCAGTTTATCCCTGACAGGGGAAGACACAGATACGCAGTATTTT.